One and the same sample provided the 2 T cell receptor beta chains below, sequenced in a study of shared clonotypes between healthy human individuals. Naive-designated CD8 cells lacked CD45RO, were positively enriched for CCR7, and omitted terminally differentiated effector memory CD45RA+ cells. Clones were read by immunoSEQ multiplex PCR, and TCRdb kept only the in-frame ones, dropping some. The sample holds under 1 million clones, 96% seen once. The sample was naive CD8+ T cells sorted from blood. The receptor source for this set is a man aged 30-40 years in good health.

This clone showed up just a few times. Within the sample, other DNA sequences also encode this same CDR3. The chain recombines TRBV7-9 with TRBJ1-5; D is unclear. CDR1 and CDR2 from the germline V gene are SEHNR and FQNEAQ (reference sequence). V gave up 1 base and J gave up 3 bases, with 7 bases separating them. CDR3 length equals 14 residues. This CDR3 reads CASSLGGDNQPQHF. The CDR3 nucleotides read TGTGCCAGCAGCTTAGGCGGGGACAATCAGCCCCAGCATTTT.

The chain's CDR3 is CASKSSIGTGGIDYGYTF. The CDR3, as DNA: TGTGCCAGCAAATCGTCGATCGGGACAGGGGGTATTGACTATGGCTACACCTTC. The chain uses TRBV27 and TRBJ1-2, with 11 positions matching TRBD1. CDR3 size: 18 residues. After removal of 7 bases from V and 3 bases from J, the junction contained 16 bases not matched to a gene. Per germline, CDR1 MNHEY and CDR2 SMNVEV (reference sequence).